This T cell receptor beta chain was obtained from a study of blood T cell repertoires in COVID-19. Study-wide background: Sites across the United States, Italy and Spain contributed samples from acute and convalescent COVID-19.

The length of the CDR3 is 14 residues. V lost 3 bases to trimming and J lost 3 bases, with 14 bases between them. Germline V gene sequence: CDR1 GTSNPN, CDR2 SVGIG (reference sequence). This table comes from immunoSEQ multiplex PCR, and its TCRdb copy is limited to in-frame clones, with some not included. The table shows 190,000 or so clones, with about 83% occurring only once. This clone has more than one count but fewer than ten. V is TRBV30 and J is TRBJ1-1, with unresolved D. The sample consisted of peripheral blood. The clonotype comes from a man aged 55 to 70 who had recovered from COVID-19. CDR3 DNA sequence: TGTGCCTGGAGCGCAGGAGGATACTACACTGAAGCTTTCTTT. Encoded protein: CAWSAGGYYTEAFF.